Listed below are T cell receptor beta chains from one sample, sequenced in a study of OX40 agonist ivuxolimab in advanced cancers. Clones were sequenced by immunoSEQ multiplex PCR, and TCRdb holds only the in-frame ones, with some missing. This repertoire shows about 68,000 clones, 91% found once; its top ten account for 0.3% to 0.35%. This sample comprised CD4+ or CD8+ T cells sorted from blood, obtained in a trial of the OX40 agonist ivuxolimab. The receptors were gathered from an adult with an advanced solid tumor such as melanoma, head and neck, liver or kidney cancer. The CDR3 runs from the conserved cysteine through the conserved F or W. The D gene is left open where the match is weak. Rows may omit the clone size; those that give it use once, few, many or a size class.

D gene	V gene	clone size	J gene	CDR3 DNA	CDR3 protein
TRBD1	TRBV6-1	-	TRBJ2-7	TGTGCCAGCAGTGAAGCGAGGACAGGGGTAGCCTACGAGCAGTACTTC	CASSEARTGVAYEQYF
-	TRBV25-1	-	TRBJ1-1	TGTGCCAGCAGTGAACCGGGTCCCCACACTGAAGCTTTCTTT	CASSEPGPHTEAFF
-	TRBV6-6	-	TRBJ1-5	TGTGCCAGCAGCCTCTTAAGCAATCAGCCCCAGCATTTT	CASSLLSNQPQHF
-	TRBV18	once	TRBJ1-5	TGTGCCAGCACCCTGGGAGATCAGCCCCAGCATTTT	CASTLGDQPQHF
-	TRBV7-9	-	TRBJ2-7	TGTGCCAGCAGCACCCGGACCAGCTACGAGCAGTACTTC	CASSTRTSYEQYF
-	TRBV29-1	-	TRBJ1-2	TGCAGCGTTTCGGACAGCCGGTATGGCTACACCTTC	CSVSDSRYGYTF
-	TRBV9	-	TRBJ2-3	TGTGCCAGCAGCGTAGGCCAGACAGATACGCAGTATTTT	CASSVGQTDTQYF
TRBD1	TRBV5-6	-	TRBJ2-6	TGTGCCAGCAGCCAGATGACAGGGTTCGGGGCCAACGTCCTGACTTTC	CASSQMTGFGANVLTF
TRBD1	TRBV19	-	TRBJ2-5	TGTGCCAGTAGTACGACAGGGGGTGGTGAGACCCAGTACTTC	CASSTTGGGETQYF
TRBD2	TRBV5-4	-	TRBJ2-5	TGTGCCAGCAGCGGAGCGGGGGGGCAAGAGACCCAGTACTTC	CASSGAGGQETQYF
TRBD1	TRBV6-5	-	TRBJ1-6	TGTGCCAGCAGCAGCGGACAGGTCTATAATTCACCCCTCCACTTT	CASSSGQVYNSPLHF
-	TRBV7-3	-	TRBJ1-1	TGTGCCAGCAGCTTAGACCCCGGACAGAACACTGAAGCTTTCTTT	CASSLDPGQNTEAFF
-	TRBV10-1	-	TRBJ2-5	TGCGCCAGCAGTGATCCAGGGGCGGAGACCCAGTACTTC	CASSDPGAETQYF
TRBD1	TRBV5-1	-	TRBJ2-1	TGCGCCAGCAGCCCACCGTGGGGACAGGGGAATGAGCAGTTCTTC	CASSPPWGQGNEQFF
TRBD2	TRBV5-4	once	TRBJ2-3	TGTGCCAGCAGCCACCGGGACTATTCTAGCACAGATACGCAGTATTTT	CASSHRDYSSTDTQYF
TRBD1	TRBV7-3	-	TRBJ2-3	TGTGCCAGCAGCGCGACAGGGATAGATACGCAGTATTTT	CASSATGIDTQYF
-	TRBV5-4	-	TRBJ1-5	TGTGCCAGCAGCTTGTTCGGGAGATACGGTAATCAGCCCCAGCATTTT	CASSLFGRYGNQPQHF
TRBD1	TRBV18	-	TRBJ1-5	TGTGCCAGCTCACCGACGGGACAGGGGAGGAGCAATCAGCCCCAGCATTTT	CASSPTGQGRSNQPQHF
-	TRBV5-1	-	TRBJ2-7	TGCGCCAGCAGCTTGTCTAGTGGGGTCCGATCCTACGAGCAGTACTTC	CASSLSSGVRSYEQYF
-	TRBV5-8	-	TRBJ1-2	TGTGCCAGCAGCCTTCCGGTGAAGGGGGGCTACACCTTC	CASSLPVKGGYTF
TRBD2	TRBV2	-	TRBJ2-1	TGTGCCAGCAGTCGGACTAGCGGTTACAATGAGCAGTTCTTC	CASSRTSGYNEQFF
-	TRBV2	-	TRBJ2-5	TGTGCCAGCAGCCCCGGCCAGGTCGCGAGGGGAACCCAGTACTTC	CASSPGQVARGTQYF
-	TRBV30	once	TRBJ1-1	TGTGCCTGGAACGACAGGAGCACTGAAGCTTTCTTT	CAWNDRSTEAFF
-	TRBV4-1	-	TRBJ2-1	TGCGCCAGCAGCCAAGAAAACCAGTATGAGCAGTTCTTC	CASSQENQYEQFF
-	TRBV5-1	-	TRBJ2-7	TGCGCCAGCAGCTGGACGCGGGACAGCTCCTACGAGCAGTACTTC	CASSWTRDSSYEQYF
-	TRBV5-1	-	TRBJ2-2	TGCGCCAGCAGCCGATCCTTTCCGAACACCGGGGAGCTGTTTTTT	CASSRSFPNTGELFF
-	TRBV10-3	-	TRBJ2-2	TGTGCCTCCTCACGCACCGGGGAGCTGTTTTTT	CASSRTGELFF
TRBD2	TRBV7-6	few	TRBJ2-1	TGTGCCAGCAGCTTAACTAGCGGCTCCTACTCCTACAATGAGCAGTTCTTC	CASSLTSGSYSYNEQFF
TRBD2	TRBV5-4	-	TRBJ2-1	TGTGCCAGCAGCCCCGGGACTAGGGGGGGTGATGAGCAGTTCTTC	CASSPGTRGGDEQFF
TRBD2	TRBV6-5	-	TRBJ2-1	TGTGCCAGCAGTGGACTAGCGGGAGACAATGAGCAGTTCTTC	CASSGLAGDNEQFF
-	TRBV7-9	once	TRBJ1-5	TGTGCCAGCAGCTTAGCTCCGGGGGTAGGGGCAGGTCAGCCCCAGCATTTT	CASSLAPGVGAGQPQHF
TRBD2	TRBV27	-	TRBJ2-7	TGTGCCAGCAGTTTAATACGGACTAGCGGCCCCTACGAGCAGTACTTC	CASSLIRTSGPYEQYF
-	TRBV2	-	TRBJ2-3	TGTGCCAGCAGAGCCGGCGGGAATACGCAGTATTTT	CASRAGGNTQYF
-	TRBV19	-	TRBJ1-4	TGTGCCAGTAGACCGGGACAATATGAAAAACTGTTTTTT	CASRPGQYEKLFF
-	TRBV19	-	TRBJ2-7	TGTGCCAGTAGTCACCGGGAGAGGACCTACGAGCAGTACTTC	CASSHRERTYEQYF
TRBD1	TRBV30	-	TRBJ1-1	TGTGCCTGGAGTGAAAACAGGGGGGCGAAGTCCACTGAAGCTTTCTTT	CAWSENRGAKSTEAFF
-	TRBV7-3	-	TRBJ2-2	TGTGCCAGCAGCTTACATGAACGGGAGCTGTTTTTT	CASSLHERELFF
-	TRBV9	-	TRBJ2-6	TGTGCCAGCAGCGTAGAGGTGCACGGAGGCTCTGGGGCCAACGTCCTGACTTTC	CASSVEVHGGSGANVLTF
-	TRBV7-9	few	TRBJ2-1	TGTGCCAGCAGCCCCGTTCATGAGCAGTTCTTC	CASSPVHEQFF
-	TRBV5-4	-	TRBJ1-1	TGTGCCAGCAGCTCGGGACTGAACACTGAAGCTTTCTTT	CASSSGLNTEAFF
TRBD1	TRBV6-5	-	TRBJ2-6	TGTGCCAGCAGCCCCGGACAGGGTGGGGCCAACGTCCTGACTTTC	CASSPGQGGANVLTF
TRBD2	TRBV6-6	-	TRBJ2-4	TGTGCCAGCAGGGACGGACTAGGGAAAAACATTCAGTACTTC	CASRDGLGKNIQYF
-	TRBV28	-	TRBJ1-2	TGTGCCAGCAGCCCTCCACTAGGCTATGGCTACACCTTC	CASSPPLGYGYTF
-	TRBV5-1	-	TRBJ2-1	TGCGCCAGCAGCCGCGGGATTTCCCCCAATGAGCAGTTCTTC	CASSRGISPNEQFF